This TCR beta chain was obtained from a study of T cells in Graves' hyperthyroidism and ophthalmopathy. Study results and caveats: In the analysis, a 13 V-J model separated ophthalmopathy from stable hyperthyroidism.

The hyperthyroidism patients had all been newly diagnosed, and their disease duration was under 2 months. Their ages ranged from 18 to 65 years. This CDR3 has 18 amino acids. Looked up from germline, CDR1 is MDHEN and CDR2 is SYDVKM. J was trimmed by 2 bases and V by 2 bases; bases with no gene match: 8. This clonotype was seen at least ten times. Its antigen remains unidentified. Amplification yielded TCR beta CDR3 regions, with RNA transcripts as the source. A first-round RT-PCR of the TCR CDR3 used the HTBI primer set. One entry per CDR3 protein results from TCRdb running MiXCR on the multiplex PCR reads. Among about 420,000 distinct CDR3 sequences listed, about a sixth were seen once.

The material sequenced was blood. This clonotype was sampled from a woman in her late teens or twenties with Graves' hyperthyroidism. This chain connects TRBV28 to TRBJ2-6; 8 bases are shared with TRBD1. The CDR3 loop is CASSLNGQGSTGANVLTF. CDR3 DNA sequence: TGTGCCAGCAGTTTAAATGGACAGGGATCCACTGGGGCCAACGTCCTGACTTTC.